One and the same sample provided the 22 T cell receptor beta chains below, sequenced in a study of CD8 T cells in ankylosing spondylitis. TCRdb passed the 5' RACE reads through MiXCR, listing each CDR3 protein once. Of 250,000 to 300,000 distinct CDR3 sequences listed, more than 15% are singletons. Source material: blood, either unsorted or a sorted T cell fraction (not recorded which). These receptors were taken from a male donor with ankylosing spondylitis or in good health (not recorded which).

This clonotype has only a few counts. The gene calls are TRBV6-2 or TRBV6-3 and TRBJ2-2, with D hard to call. This CDR3 region has 13 residues. Trimming removed 7 bases at V and 4 bases at J, with 10 bases between. Germline V lookup: CDR1 MNHEY, CDR2 SVGEGT. CDR3 loop: CASTYGSTGELFF. In nucleotides, the CDR3 is TGTGCCAGCACCTACGGGTCCACCGGGGAGCTGTTTTTT.

Ten or more counts support this clonotype. V gene TRBV29-1 combines with J gene TRBJ2-7; 7 bases align to TRBD1. Germline V lookup: CDR1 SQVTM, CDR2 ANQGSEA. V trimming: 5 bases; J trimming: 2 bases; junction bases outside the gene matches: 9. The CDR3 totals 14 residues. CDR3 amino acids: CSVRLRDSTYEQYF. Written as DNA, the CDR3 is TGCAGCGTTAGACTCCGGGACAGCACCTACGAGCAGTACTTC.

The rearrangement joins TRBV14 to TRBJ2-1; D ambiguous. CDR3 length: 13 amino acids. The V gene's germline CDR1 is SGHDN and CDR2 FVKESK. Trimming removed 0 bases from V and 8 bases from J, with 8 bases in between. In nucleotides, the CDR3 is TGTGCCAGCAGCCAAGAGGGGTGGGATGAGCAGTTCTTC. This sequence encodes CASSQEGWDEQFF.

This clonotype has only a few counts. The V gene is TRBV4-2, the J gene TRBJ2-1; 12 nucleotides line up with TRBD2. With V trimmed by 3 bases and J by 6 bases, 6 bases remained unmatched. Germline V gene sequence: CDR1 LGHNA, CDR2 YNFKEQ. The CDR3 is 16 residues long. CDR3 nucleotides: TGTGCCAGCAGCCATCCGACTAGCGGGAGTGGCAATGAGCAGTTCTTC. The encoded protein is CASSHPTSGSGNEQFF.

The V call is TRBV28, the J call TRBJ2-1; 7 nucleotides match TRBD2. V lost 3 bases and J lost 2; bases outside the gene matches: 16. There are 19 residues in the CDR3. Germline CDR1 reads MDHEN; CDR2 reads SYDVKM. CDR3 protein: CASSFGAWVSGTPYNEQFF. The CDR3 DNA reads TGTGCCAGCAGTTTCGGGGCTTGGGTGAGCGGGACCCCCTACAATGAGCAGTTCTTC.

This sequence joins TRBV5-6 and TRBJ1-5; D remains unclear. Germline-derived CDR1 and CDR2 are SGHDT and YYEEEE. The CDR3 contains 16 residues. Deletions cut 0 bases from V and 1 base from J, with 11 bases between. CDR3 nucleotide sequence: TGTGCCAGCAGCTTGGGAGGGTCCGAGAGCAATCAGCCCCAGCATTTT. Amino acid sequence: CASSLGGSESNQPQHF.

This clonotype was found a few times. This chain connects TRBV20-1 to TRBJ2-7; D might be TRBD2 (5 bases). Trimming removed 5 bases at V and 0 bases at J, with 11 bases between. CDR1 and CDR2 from the germline V gene are DFQATT and SNEGSKA (reference sequence). The CDR3 is 13 amino acids. The CDR3 nucleotides read TGCAGTGCTTTAGCGTTGAGCTCCTACGAGCAGTACTTC. The encoded protein is CSALALSSYEQYF.

J is TRBJ2-7 and V is TRBV7-8; 8 nucleotides align to TRBD1. J lost 13 bases, V lost 3 bases, and 17 bases had no gene match. Germline V lookup: CDR1 SGHVS, CDR2 FQNEAQ. The CDR3 length is 15 residues. Written as DNA, the CDR3 is TGTGCCAGCAGCTTGATAGGGACAAATACAGGGGGTGAATACTTC. This codes for CASSLIGTNTGGEYF.

The V call is TRBV9, the J call TRBJ2-2; 8 nucleotides align to TRBD2. CDR1 is SGDLS, CDR2 YYNGEE, per germline. The CDR3 totals 16 residues. V lost 4 bases to trimming and J lost 8 bases; unmatched junction nucleotides: 13. CDR3 residues: CASSSPGGVAGGELFF. CDR3 nucleotides: TGTGCCAGCAGCTCCCCGGGCGGGGTAGCGGGAGGGGAGCTGTTTTTT. The whole variable domain, filled in from reference TRBV9 and TRBJ2-2, reads DSGVTQTPKHLITATGQRVTLRCSPRSGDLSVYWYQQSLDQGLQFLIQYYNGEERAKGNILERFSAQQFPDLHSELNLSSLELGDSALYFCASSSPGGVAGGELFFGEGSRLTVL.

This clonotype was detected a few times. The J gene is TRBJ1-5, the V gene TRBV10-2; D is possibly TRBD1 (5 bases). The V gene's germline CDR1 is WSHSY and CDR2 SAAADI. This CDR3 region has 16 residues. V shed 8 bases and J shed 0 bases, with 17 bases lying between them. The CDR3 sequence: CASPWGYWYSNQPQHF. CDR3 nucleotides: TGCGCCAGCCCCTGGGGGTATTGGTATAGCAATCAGCCCCAGCATTTT.

This clonotype came up a few times. The rearrangement joins TRBV27 to TRBJ2-7, with 7 positions matching TRBD2. CDR1 and CDR2 from the germline V gene are MNHEY and SMNVEV (reference sequence). The CDR3 is 13 residues long. The V and J ends lost 8 bases and 0 bases, in that order; junction bases with no gene match: 4. The CDR3 loop reads CASGAGASYEQYF. The CDR3 DNA is TGTGCCAGCGGCGCGGGAGCCTCCTACGAGCAGTACTTC.

The table lists this clonotype with many counts. This chain links TRBV5-6 with TRBJ1-1; D possibly corresponds to TRBD1 (5 bases). Germline V gene sequence: CDR1 SGHDT, CDR2 YYEEEE. The germline V and J ends were trimmed by 1 base and 8 bases, with 9 bases remaining between them. The CDR3 runs to 12 residues. This CDR3 is CASSLQGAEAFF. For the CDR3, the DNA is TGTGCCAGCAGCTTGCAAGGGGCGGAAGCTTTCTTT.

The chain couples TRBV6-2 or TRBV6-3 to TRBJ2-3; 8 nucleotides agree with TRBD1. CDR1 is MNHEY, CDR2 SVGEGT, per germline. This CDR3 has 17 amino acids. V dropped 6 bases and J dropped 2; count of bases not matched to a gene: 13. CDR3 sequence (DNA): TGTGCCAGCAGCCGAAACGACAGGGGAGTTCCCACAGATACGCAGTATTTT. It yields the protein CASSRNDRGVPTDTQYF.

The table lists this clonotype with many counts. This chain connects TRBV7-2 to TRBJ2-2; D gene unclear. CDR3 length: 15 residues. V gave up 5 bases and J gave up 5 bases, with 15 bases separating them. Germline V gene lookup returns CDR1 SGHTA and CDR2 FQGNSA. CDR3 amino acids: CASSPLRASTGELFF. CDR3 coding DNA: TGTGCCAGCAGCCCCCTAAGGGCCTCTACCGGGGAGCTGTTTTTT.

This sequence joins TRBV20-1 and TRBJ2-7; tentative D call: TRBD1 (6 bases). The germline CDR1 and CDR2 sequences are DFQATT and SNEGSKA (reference sequence). V lost 1 base and J lost 1, with 11 bases in between. The CDR3 is 14 residues long. The CDR3 DNA sequence: TGCAGTGCTAGAGTCATAACAGGGTCCTACGAGCAGTACTTC. Protein sequence: CSARVITGSYEQYF.

The chain is built from TRBV27 and TRBJ1-5; D remains unclear. V dropped 8 bases and J dropped 6 bases, with 14 bases sitting between them. This CDR3 spans 13 amino acids. The germline gives CDR1 MNHEY, CDR2 SMNVEV (reference sequence). As DNA, the CDR3 is TGTGCCAGCGGGCAGGACGTGGGTCAGCCCCAGCATTTT. It is translated as CASGQDVGQPQHF.

This sequence joins TRBV4-1 and TRBJ2-5; D uncertain. The CDR3 extends over 15 amino acids. Trimming pared 1 base from V and 5 bases from J, leaving 14 bases between. CDR1 and CDR2 from the germline V gene are MGHRA and YSYEKL. CDR3: CASSQGPSMGETQYF. In DNA form, the CDR3 reads TGCGCCAGCAGCCAAGGGCCCTCGATGGGGGAGACCCAGTACTTC.

This chain uses TRBV29-1 with TRBJ2-1; the match to TRBD1 covers 9 bases. V was clipped by 0 bases and J by 6 bases; unmatched bases: 6. This CDR3 is built from 15 residues. Germline lookup yields CDR1 SQVTM and CDR2 ANQGSEA. The CDR3 DNA reads TGCAGCGTTGAAGATCTGGGACAGGGCTCCAATGAGCAGTTCTTC. Translated, it gives CSVEDLGQGSNEQFF.

This clonotype has a count of ten or more. The genes are TRBV7-9 and TRBJ2-1, with TRBD2 identical over 12 bases. This CDR3 has 16 amino acids. Germline lookup yields CDR1 SEHNR and CDR2 FQNEAQ (reference sequence). V lost 5 bases, J lost 0 bases, and 2 bases stayed unmatched. The chain's CDR3 is CASSPTSGSSYNEQFF. For the CDR3, the DNA is TGTGCCAGCAGCCCGACTAGCGGGAGCTCCTACAATGAGCAGTTCTTC.

In this sample, this clonotype turned up many times. The chain is built from TRBV4-1 and TRBJ1-5, with D uncertain. With 1 base removed from V and 0 bases from J, the gap between germline ends came to 7 bases. Germline CDR1 is MGHRA and CDR2 is YSYEKL. The CDR3 runs to 15 residues. The CDR3, as DNA: TGCGCCAGCAGCCAAGCCCGGTATAGCAATCAGCCCCAGCATTTT. Translation: CASSQARYSNQPQHF.

This clonotype came up many times. This chain joins TRBV10-3 and TRBJ2-3; TRBD1 aligns across 7 bases. The trim removed 0 bases at V and 0 bases at J, leaving 3 bases unmatched. The CDR3 is 16 amino acids. CDR1 and CDR2 (germline): ENHRY, SYGVKD. CDR3 nucleotide sequence: TGTGCCATCAGTGAGTCCGACAGGGCTAGCACAGATACGCAGTATTTT. Translating it yields CAISESDRASTDTQYF.

The V and J genes are TRBV5-1 and TRBJ2-2, with 9 bases fitting TRBD1. V trimming: 4 bases; J trimming: 1 base; junction bases outside the gene matches: 8. This CDR3 has 17 amino acids. Germline V gene lookup returns CDR1 SGHRS and CDR2 YFSETQ. The CDR3 DNA sequence: TGCGCCAGCAGCCTCACCCCGACAGGGGGGAACACCGGGGAGCTGTTTTTT. This translates into CASSLTPTGGNTGELFF. Variable domain in full (rest from reference TRBV5-1 and TRBJ2-2): KAGVTQTPRYLIKTRGQQVTLSCSPISGHRSVSWYQQTPGQGLQFLFEYFSETQRNKGNFPGRFSGRQFSNSRSEMNVSTLELGDSALYLCASSLTPTGGNTGELFFGEGSRLTVL.